The T cell receptor (beta chain) described here comes from a study of regulatory T cells in long-lasting Graves disease. Overall study findings and caveats: Persistent disease favored TRBV28, TRBJ1-2 and TRBJ2-5. Lower TCR diversity characterized persistent Graves' patients relative to newly diagnosed patients.

This clonotype has a single count. As yet, its antigen is unknown. Arm-PCR of CDR3 regions with iRepertoire HTBI primers generated TCR beta libraries. TCRdb processed the multiplex PCR reads anew with MiXCR; each CDR3 protein has one entry. The sample has about 440,000 distinct CDR3 sequences, 14% to 15% seen once. Time point reported: newly diagnosed GD, antithyroid drugs for less than 3 months. From PBMCs, RNA was extracted and then used to make the TCR library. The length of the CDR3 is 12 residues. Germline assignment: CDR1 SQVTM and CDR2 ANQGSEA. Trimming cost V 2 bases and J 6 bases, with 8 bases left between them. These data are also associated with another study on T cells in Graves' hyperthyroidism and ophthalmopathy. Turning to that study: Ophthalmopathy cases were set apart from stable hyperthyroidism by a 13 V-J model.

The receptor's source is a woman younger than 45 with Graves disease. J is TRBJ2-1 and V is TRBV29-1, with D maybe TRBD1 (5 bases). Here the sequenced sample was peripheral blood mononuclear cells (PBMCs), taken at new diagnosis, from a patient treated with antithyroid drugs. The CDR3 DNA follows: TGCAGCGTTGAAAGGGGCCGCAATGAGCAGTTCTTC. Protein product: CSVERGRNEQFF.